A single sample gave rise to the 2 T cell receptor beta chains below, sequenced in a study of blood T cell repertoires in COVID-19. Clones were sequenced by immunoSEQ multiplex PCR, and TCRdb holds only the in-frame ones, with some missing. The sample has about 90,000 clones, about four fifths seen once; the top ten hold 6.3%. Sequenced input: peripheral blood. These receptors were collected from a man aged 55-75 years with acute or convalescent COVID-19.

This chain links TRBV10-3 with TRBJ2-3; 9 bases line up with TRBD2. Germline assignment: CDR1 ENHRY and CDR2 SYGVKD. The CDR3 runs 15 residues. V shed 7 bases, J shed 3 bases, and the junction held 8 bases outside the gene matches. The CDR3 nucleotides are TGTGCCATCACCCCGTTAAGCGGGGGGACAGATACGCAGTATTTT. Translation: CAITPLSGGTDTQYF.

This clone was seen only once. This chain connects TRBV5-1 to TRBJ1-4; 9 bases are a match to TRBD1. The germline V gene has CDR1 SGHRS and CDR2 YFSETQ. With V trimmed by 4 bases and J by 6 bases, 7 bases remained unmatched. This CDR3 comprises 15 residues. In nucleotides, the CDR3 is TGCGCCAGCAGCCGAACAGGGGGCCGGGATGAAAAACTGTTTTTT. It encodes CASSRTGGRDEKLFF. Supplemented by reference TRBV5-1 and TRBJ1-4, the full variable domain reads KAGVTQTPRYLIKTRGQQVTLSCSPISGHRSVSWYQQTPGQGLQFLFEYFSETQRNKGNFPGRFSGRQFSNSRSEMNVSTLELGDSALYLCASSRTGGRDEKLFFGSGTQLSVL.